This T cell receptor (beta chain) was observed in a study of blood T cells in healthy people across ages. This clonotype has more than one count but fewer than ten. Its antigen is still unknown. Study-level findings and limits: Strong correlation existed between TCR beta diversity and naive T cell percentage. It was not possible, with unsorted PBMCs, to conclusively compare naive and antigen-experienced cells.

A second 7 to 11 cycle PCR used barcoded and J-beta primers. TCRdb reanalysed the 5' RACE reads using MiXCR and keeps one entry per CDR3 protein. This sample has 1.5 million or so distinct CDR3 sequences; approximately 40% occur once, and the top ten carry 7.9%. Sequences were obtained from blood. This receptor was identified in a woman aged 18-30 years in good health.

This chain's CDR3 is CASSLGGGRSYNEQFF. In DNA, the CDR3 is TGTGCCAGCAGCTTAGGCGGCGGGAGGTCCTACAATGAGCAGTTCTTC. V is TRBV7-9 and J is TRBJ2-1, with 8 bases that match TRBD2. There are 16 residues in the CDR3. Germline values: CDR1 SEHNR, CDR2 FQNEAQ (reference sequence). Trimming removed 1 base from V and 1 base from J; junction bases left unmatched: 3.